This T cell receptor (beta chain) stems from a study of T cell repertoires in cytomegalovirus infection. Turning to the study itself: Public TCR beta signatures marked donors with CMV infection and the matching HLA.

V lost 5 bases and J 5 bases, leaving 9 bases between the germline ends. CDR3 length equals 11 residues. CDR1 is SQVTM, CDR2 ANQGSEA, per germline. MiXCR, run by TCRdb on the reads, gives a single entry per CDR3 protein. This sample yields about 140,000 distinct CDR3 sequences, of which under 8.5% are seen a single time; 15% to 20% belongs to the top ten. Regarding the study as a whole: In two of eight donors, the top clonotype was HLA-C-restricted CMV-specific. Of the TCR beta families, the public ones yielded a cumulative frequency that identified carriers of CMV plus the relevant HLA.

This clonotype was found a few times. The antigen is undetermined. This clonotype originated in a human donor in good health (CMV status not recorded). Some clones in this sample may be carry-over from other donors' samples. Material for sequencing was PBMCs. The J gene is TRBJ2-5, the V gene TRBV29-1; D remains ambiguous. The chain's CDR3 is CSVSRAETQYF. The DNA for the CDR3 is TGCAGCGTTTCTAGGGCTGAGACCCAGTACTTC.